This passage covers 28 T cell receptor beta chains from one sample sequenced in a study of OX40 agonist ivuxolimab in advanced cancers. The method was immunoSEQ multiplex PCR; TCRdb's version includes in-frame clones alone and lacks a portion of them. The data show around 83,000 clones, 84% seen once. The specimen was CD4+ or CD8+ T cells sorted from blood, collected in a trial of the OX40 agonist ivuxolimab. Every receptor here comes from an adult with an advanced solid tumor such as melanoma, head and neck, liver or kidney cancer.

This clone was observed once. The rearrangement uses TRBV18 and TRBJ1-2, with TRBD1 matching over 8 bases. With V trimmed by 2 bases and J by 4 bases, 21 bases remained unmatched. The CDR3 extends over 20 amino acids. Germline V gene data show CDR1 as KGHSH and CDR2 as LQKENI. This chain's CDR3 is CASSPEVGLGFGTGRYGYTF. CDR3 sequence (DNA): TGTGCCAGCTCACCAGAAGTAGGTCTGGGTTTTGGGACAGGCCGCTATGGCTACACCTTC.

This clone has only a few counts. V gene TRBV19 combines with J gene TRBJ2-7; D is unresolved. The germline CDR1 and CDR2 sequences are LNHDA and SQIVND (reference sequence). V was pared by 3 bases and J by 2 bases, with 14 bases between. This CDR3 spans 15 amino acids. The CDR3 protein is CASSMSWSGPYEQYF. CDR3 sequence (DNA): TGTGCCAGTAGTATGAGTTGGAGTGGCCCCTACGAGCAGTACTTC.

This chain connects TRBV27 to TRBJ2-3; D gene ambiguous. The CDR3 runs 17 residues. Germline CDR1 is MNHEY and CDR2 is SMNVEV (reference sequence). V was shortened by 8 bases and J by 1 base, with 22 bases between the two germline ends. The CDR3 nucleotides are TGTGCCAGCGGCCGTGGACGCTACGAAACCGGCACAGATACGCAGTATTTT. This encodes CASGRGRYETGTDTQYF.

V is TRBV5-4 and J is TRBJ2-5, with 9 bases fitting TRBD1. This CDR3 spans 15 amino acids. Germline CDR1 reads SGHNT; CDR2 reads YYREEE (reference sequence). J lost 0 bases, V lost 4 bases, and 4 bases had no gene match. The CDR3 bases are TGTGCCAGCAGCCAGGGGGACAGGGACCAAGAGACCCAGTACTTC. This gives the protein CASSQGDRDQETQYF. The full variable domain, completed using reference TRBV5-4 and TRBJ2-5, is ETGVTQSPTHLIKTRGQQVTLRCSSQSGHNTVSWYQQALGQGPQFIFQYYREEENGRGNFPPRFSGLQFPNYSSELNVNALELDDSALYLCASSQGDRDQETQYFGPGTRLLVL.

This chain joins TRBV5-5 and TRBJ2-7; 8 nucleotides align to TRBD1. CDR3 length: 15 residues. V lost 0 bases and J lost 2; bases outside the gene matches: 4. Germline CDR1 is SGHKS and CDR2 is YYEKEE (reference sequence). In DNA, the CDR3 is TGTGCCAGCAGCTTGGCGGGACAGGTTACCTACGAGCAGTACTTC. Residues: CASSLAGQVTYEQYF.

In DNA, the CDR3 is TGTGCCAGTAGTATAGTAGGAGGACCAAATCAGCCCCAGCATTTT. This gives the protein CASSIVGGPNQPQHF. The chain combines TRBV19 with TRBJ1-5; D is undetermined. Trimming stripped 1 base from V and 4 bases from J, with 11 bases between. CDR3 size: 15 residues. CDR1 is LNHDA, CDR2 SQIVND, per germline (reference sequence).

The count of this clone is one. This CDR3 is also generated by other DNA sequences in the sample. This sequence joins TRBV5-4 and TRBJ1-6, with TRBD1 matching 9 bases. The CDR3 runs 16 residues. Germline V gene lookup returns CDR1 SGHNT and CDR2 YYREEE (reference sequence). After removal of 0 bases from V and 10 bases from J, the junction contained 8 bases not matched to a gene. The CDR3 sequence: CASSLGLQGAGSPLHF. The CDR3 DNA sequence: TGTGCCAGCAGCTTGGGATTACAGGGGGCAGGATCACCCCTCCACTTT.

The chain couples TRBV30 to TRBJ2-5; 7 nucleotides line up with TRBD1. The CDR3 extends over 17 amino acids. V was pared by 0 bases and J by 3 bases, with 13 bases of the junction left unmatched. The germline V gene encodes CDR1 GTSNPN and CDR2 SVGIG (reference sequence). Here the CDR3 reads CAWSVLSRDRAKETQYF. DNA of the CDR3: TGTGCCTGGAGTGTACTATCTCGGGACAGAGCAAAAGAGACCCAGTACTTC.

V usage is TRBV7-2 and J usage is TRBJ2-7; D unclear. The CDR3 has 15 residues. Germline CDR1 reads SGHTA; CDR2 reads FQGNSA. Trimming left V 1 base short and J 0 bases short, with 10 bases between. The CDR3 reads CASSLGAAISYEQYF. CDR3 DNA: TGTGCCAGCAGCTTAGGGGCAGCTATCTCCTACGAGCAGTACTTC.

The gene calls are TRBV10-2 and TRBJ2-5, with 10 bases fitting TRBD2. CDR1 is WSHSY, CDR2 SAAADI, per germline. With V trimmed by 7 bases and J by 3 bases, 8 bases remained unmatched. The CDR3 consists of 15 residues. DNA for the CDR3: TGCGCCAGCAAGGGTAGCGGGGGGCCAAAAGAGACCCAGTACTTC. Translating it yields CASKGSGGPKETQYF.

This clone was seen a handful of times. The chain joins TRBV5-6 to TRBJ1-5; no reliable D call. The CDR3 has 15 residues. Germline CDR1 SGHDT, CDR2 YYEEEE. Trimming left V 1 base short and J 5 bases short, with 13 bases between. This CDR3 is CASSLWRRVDQPQHF. In DNA, the CDR3 is TGTGCCAGCAGCTTGTGGCGAAGGGTTGATCAGCCCCAGCATTTT.

The V gene is TRBV2, the J gene TRBJ1-1; D remains ambiguous. Germline assignment: CDR1 SNHLY and CDR2 FYNNEI. Trimming shortened V by 6 bases and J by 11 bases, and 13 bases separated the two germline ends. The length of the CDR3 is 11 residues. The CDR3, as DNA: TGTGCCAGCAGGAGCCTGTCTAGGGCTTTCTTT. Translation gives CASRSLSRAFF.

The chain links TRBV19 to TRBJ2-7, with 10 nucleotides matching TRBD1. Per germline, CDR1 LNHDA and CDR2 SQIVND (reference sequence). The CDR3 totals 15 residues. Trimming cost V 4 bases and J 2 bases; bases outside gene matches: 5. CDR3 sequence (DNA): TGTGCCAGTAGTACAAGACAGGGGGCCACCTACGAGCAGTACTTC. It translates to CASSTRQGATYEQYF.

This clone appeared a single time. The chain carries TRBV6-1 and TRBJ2-7, with D perhaps matching TRBD1 (6 bases). The V gene lost 4 bases and the J gene lost 4 bases, with 20 bases spanning the gap. The germline V gene has CDR1 MNHNS and CDR2 SASEGT. The CDR3 sequence is 16 residues long. In nucleotides, the CDR3 is TGTGCCAGCAGTGTCCAAACGGCAGGGGCGGGTTACGAGCAGTACTTC. Protein sequence: CASSVQTAGAGYEQYF.

This clone was seen a handful of times. The chain couples TRBV7-2 to TRBJ1-1, with TRBD1 identical over 10 bases. V shed 5 bases, J shed 3 bases, and the junction held 3 bases outside the gene matches. Germline CDR1 SGHTA, CDR2 FQGNSA. The CDR3 has 14 amino acids. CDR3 amino acids: CASSKGQGYTEAFF. CDR3 nucleotides: TGTGCCAGCAGCAAGGGACAGGGGTACACTGAAGCTTTCTTT.

The J gene is TRBJ2-2, the V gene TRBV4-3; D may be TRBD1 (7 bases). Looked up from germline, CDR1 is LGHNA and CDR2 is YSLEER. Deletions cut 2 bases from V and 0 bases from J, with 19 bases between. This CDR3 contains 19 residues. DNA for the CDR3: TGCGCCAGCAGCCAACACACTTCCGCGGGACAGACGAACACCGGGGAGCTGTTTTTT. This sequence encodes CASSQHTSAGQTNTGELFF.

The chain employs TRBV7-8 and TRBJ1-1; D is possibly TRBD1 (6 bases). This CDR3 comprises 13 residues. V lost 5 bases to trimming and J lost 7 bases, with 14 bases between them. Germline V gene data show CDR1 as SGHVS and CDR2 as FQNEAQ. The CDR3 sequence is CASSVGQSIEAFF. CDR3 sequence (DNA): TGTGCCAGCAGCGTCGGACAGAGCATTGAAGCTTTCTTT. Filled out from reference TRBV7-8 and TRBJ1-1, the complete variable domain reads GAGVSQSPRYKVAKRGQDVALRCDPISGHVSLFWYQQALGQGPEFLTYFQNEAQLDKSGLPSDRFFAERPEGSVSTLKIQRTQQEDSAVYLCASSVGQSIEAFFGQGTRLTVV.

The chain links TRBV19 to TRBJ2-5; TRBD1 aligns across 7 bases. Germline V gives CDR1 LNHDA, CDR2 SQIVND (reference sequence). There are 15 residues in the CDR3. The ends lost 5 bases at V and 4 bases at J; junction bases unmatched: 10. The chain's CDR3 is CASSVTGAVGETQYF. The CDR3 DNA reads as TGTGCCAGTAGTGTTACAGGGGCCGTAGGAGAGACCCAGTACTTC.

The chain couples TRBV10-3 to TRBJ1-1; the match to TRBD1 covers 7 bases. Germline trimming cut 8 bases from V and 1 base from J; bases unmatched to any gene: 4. The CDR3 is 13 residues long. Germline V gene data show CDR1 as ENHRY and CDR2 as SYGVKD. CDR3 nucleotide sequence: TGTGCCATCCGGGACAGACCGAACACTGAAGCTTTCTTT. Its protein is CAIRDRPNTEAFF.

This clone was recorded at least ten times. The V and J genes are TRBV10-3 and TRBJ2-7; D perhaps matches TRBD1 (6 bases). CDR1 is ENHRY and CDR2 is SYGVKD in the germline V gene. V was trimmed by 4 bases and J by 7 bases, leaving 11 bases between them. This CDR3 is built from 12 residues. The CDR3 loop is CAISAQGSEQYF. CDR3 bases: TGTGCCATCAGTGCACAGGGTTCTGAGCAGTACTTC.

This clone occurred once. The chain is built from TRBV11-2 and TRBJ2-5; TRBD1 matches 7 bases. The last part of the DNA fits TRBJ2-7 better; the J call may be wrong. CDR3 length equals 14 residues. Germline V CDR1 and CDR2: SGHAT, FQNNGV. The CDR3 loop reads CASSKGQRSYEQYF. As DNA, the CDR3 is TGTGCCAGCAGCAAGGGACAGCGCAGCTACGAGCAGTACTTC.

The gene calls are TRBV5-1 and TRBJ1-1; 7 bases fit TRBD1. The length of the CDR3 is 16 residues. Germline lookup yields CDR1 SGHRS and CDR2 YFSETQ. Losses at the gene ends were 1 base for V and 1 base for J; bases not matched to a gene: 7. The CDR3 sequence: CASSLLPQGSNTEAFF. DNA of the CDR3: TGCGCCAGCAGCTTGCTCCCACAGGGGTCGAACACTGAAGCTTTCTTT.

This chain links TRBV11-2 with TRBJ2-7, with a tentative D call TRBD2 (5 bases). Germline assignment: CDR1 SGHAT and CDR2 FQNNGV. The CDR3 is 18 amino acids. The V end was cut by 0 bases, the J end by 2 bases, with 20 bases between. The CDR3 protein is CASSLDVIRPSLAYEQYF. The CDR3 DNA reads as TGTGCCAGCAGCTTAGATGTCATAAGGCCTAGCTTAGCCTACGAGCAGTACTTC.

The chain joins TRBV7-6 to TRBJ2-2; D uncertain. Trimming left V 8 bases short and J 1 base short, with 8 bases between. CDR1 and CDR2 from the germline V gene are SGHVS and FNYEAQ. The CDR3 is 13 amino acids. The chain's CDR3 is CASEERNTGELFF. The DNA for the CDR3 is TGTGCCAGCGAGGAGAGGAACACCGGGGAGCTGTTTTTT.

This chain uses TRBV2 with TRBJ1-5, with 9 bases lining up with TRBD1. CDR3 size: 15 residues. The germline V gene has CDR1 SNHLY and CDR2 FYNNEI. J gave up 5 bases and V 6 bases, and 8 bases lay outside the gene matches. DNA for the CDR3: TGTGCCAGCAGCGCTGGGACAGGGAGGGATCAGCCCCAGCATTTT. Protein: CASSAGTGRDQPQHF.

This clone was counted between two and nine times. The gene calls are TRBV9 and TRBJ2-2; 8 bases agree with TRBD1. From germline, CDR1 is SGDLS and CDR2 YYNGEE. Trimming took 1 base from V and 0 from J; bases not matched to a gene: 5. This CDR3 is 17 amino acids long. The CDR3 bases are TGTGCCAGCAGCGTATCGCAGACAGGGGCGAACACCGGGGAGCTGTTTTTT. Translated: CASSVSQTGANTGELFF.

The chain combines TRBV19 with TRBJ2-5, with D hard to call. This CDR3 contains 13 residues. Trimming pared 9 bases from V and 2 bases from J, leaving 13 bases between. The germline V gene encodes CDR1 LNHDA and CDR2 SQIVND (reference sequence). The DNA of the CDR3 is TGTGCCAGCGGTACTCGGGTACAAGAGACCCAGTACTTC. Translation: CASGTRVQETQYF.

This clone was counted once. The chain recombines TRBV30 with TRBJ1-2, with D possibly matching TRBD1 (6 bases). V lost 4 bases to trimming and J lost 7 bases, with 16 bases between them. This CDR3 is 13 amino acids long. CDR1 is GTSNPN, CDR2 SVGIG, per germline (reference sequence). The CDR3 DNA reads as TGTGCCTGGACGAGAGGGGGGATCAGTGGCTACACCTTC. Its translation is CAWTRGGISGYTF.